The rows below give T cell receptor beta chains drawn from one sample of a study of T cells in Graves' hyperthyroidism and ophthalmopathy. TCRdb itself ran the multiplex PCR reads through MiXCR, one entry per CDR3 protein. The sample contains about 600,000 distinct CDR3 sequences, 14% of which appear only once. Sequenced material: blood. Receptors were obtained from a woman between 18 and 29 years old with Graves' ophthalmopathy. Both conserved end residues are trimmed from each CDR3. Clone size is given for some rows only: seen once, a few or many times, or a class if the clone is expanded.

ASSLTVLGGYT	TRBV6-1	TRBJ1-2	many
ASSEDASGRANEQF	TRBV6-1	TRBJ2-1	few
ASSVQGARSTEAF	TRBV19	TRBJ1-1	.
ASSLGQDRAYGYT	TRBV5-1	TRBJ1-2	few
AISERTSGTKNIQY	TRBV10-3	TRBJ2-4	.
ASSEAEAYEQY	TRBV2	TRBJ2-7	.
ASSIAGTGGGQTQY	TRBV19	TRBJ2-5	.
ASSQSSAVSGNTIY	TRBV16	TRBJ1-3	.
AWSRGMNTEAS	TRBV30	TRBJ1-1	.
SVRADTQY	TRBV29-1	TRBJ2-3	many
ASSPLDYEQY	TRBV6-1	TRBJ2-7	.
ASSRRLAGLTDTQY	TRBV7-9	TRBJ2-3	many
ASRPGTANTGELF	TRBV12-3/TRBV12-4	TRBJ2-2	many
ASSLDRREYEQY	TRBV5-1	TRBJ2-7	many
ASSLAKNRDPTNEKLF	TRBV13	TRBJ1-4	many
SAKTGTRADNEQF	TRBV20-1	TRBJ2-1	few
ASSRSGVADSYNEQF	TRBV5-1	TRBJ2-1	many
ASSPGTSIEQY	TRBV14	TRBJ2-7	few
ASSSAGILEETQY	TRBV7-9	TRBJ2-5	many
ASSPGPRNTDTQY	TRBV7-9	TRBJ2-3	many